One sample yielded the 9 T cell receptor beta chains listed below, sequenced in a study of regulatory T cells in long-lasting Graves disease. CDR3-region Arm-PCR and iRepertoire HTBI primers produced the TCR beta libraries. TCRdb reprocessed the multiplex PCR reads via MiXCR and lists one record per CDR3 protein. The repertoire has fewer than 650,000 distinct CDR3 sequences, about 16% of them found once; the top ten carry 12%. This sample's time point: newly diagnosed GD, antithyroid drugs for less than 3 months. Generation of the TCR library employed RNA extracted from PBMCs. These data also featured in a second study, about T cells in Graves' hyperthyroidism and ophthalmopathy.

Sequencing was performed on peripheral blood mononuclear cells (PBMCs), taken at new diagnosis, from a patient treated with antithyroid drugs. The source of these receptors is a man aged 18 to 29 with Graves disease.

The chain combines TRBV10-3 with TRBJ2-7; either TRBD1 or TRBD2 may fit D (5 bases each). The CDR3 length is 14 residues. Deletions cut 8 bases from V and 2 bases from J, with 16 bases between. Germline CDR1 is ENHRY and CDR2 is SYGVKD. The CDR3 region is CAIHNGGFAYEQYF. The CDR3 region has the DNA TGTGCCATCCATAATGGGGGTTTCGCCTACGAGCAGTACTTC.

This clonotype was seen many times. The CDR3: CASRPPGLSYEQYF. The CDR3 DNA sequence: TGTGCCAGCAGGCCTCCGGGACTTTCATACGAGCAGTACTTC. The gene calls are TRBV7-9 and TRBJ2-7; D might be TRBD2 (6 bases). V lost 6 bases to trimming and J lost 4 bases, with 16 bases between them. Germline V CDR1 and CDR2: SEHNR, FQNEAQ (reference sequence). This CDR3 region has 14 residues.

This clonotype was found many times. CDR3 DNA: TGTGCCAGCAGCTTGCGGACTAGCGGGATACACAATGAGCAGTTCTTC. Protein product: CASSLRTSGIHNEQFF. The chain combines TRBV11-2 with TRBJ2-1; TRBD2 matches at 12 bases. The germline gives CDR1 SGHAT, CDR2 FQNNGV. V trimming: 3 bases; J trimming: 5 bases; junction bases outside the gene matches: 5. The CDR3 spans 16 residues.

As DNA, the CDR3 is TGTGCCACCGGAGGACCAAATAGCAATCAGCCCCAGCATTTT. Translation: CATGGPNSNQPQHF. The V and J genes are TRBV24-1 and TRBJ1-5, with D uncertain. Between the trimmed V and J ends, which lost 9 bases and 0 bases, there was a span of 11 bases. From germline, CDR1 is KGHDR and CDR2 SFDVKD. This CDR3 has 14 residues.

This clonotype occurred many times. V usage is TRBV27 and J usage is TRBJ2-1; 13 positions agree with TRBD2. Germline lookup yields CDR1 MNHEY and CDR2 SMNVEV (reference sequence). This CDR3 contains 19 residues. V lost 5 bases and J lost 8; bases outside the gene matches: 18. In DNA, the CDR3 is TGTGCCAGCAGTCCCCTGCTTATACTAGCGGGAGGGAGTAGGGATGAGCAGTTCTTC. Translation gives CASSPLLILAGGSRDEQFF.

The V and J genes are TRBV20-1 and TRBJ2-1; D is undetermined. The germline V gene has CDR1 DFQATT and CDR2 SNEGSKA (reference sequence). This CDR3 has 15 amino acids. V was trimmed by 7 bases and J by 3 bases, leaving 19 bases between them. CDR3 sequence: CSGRSRSEFYNEQFF. In nucleotides, the CDR3 is TGCAGTGGTCGGAGTAGGTCAGAATTCTACAATGAGCAGTTCTTC.

The table lists this clonotype with many counts. Sequence at one end of the junction differs from germline and may be a read error. The chain joins TRBV10-3 to TRBJ2-1; D may be TRBD2 (6 bases). The CDR3 length is 12 residues. Germline CDR1 ENHRY, CDR2 SYGVKD. CDR3 in amino acids: CAISDGGARVIF. Written as DNA, the CDR3 is TGTGCCATCAGTGATGGAGGGGCAAGGGTGATCTTC.

This chain uses TRBV27 with TRBJ2-7; 9 bases are a match to TRBD1. CDR1 is MNHEY and CDR2 is SMNVEV in the germline V gene (reference sequence). The CDR3 covers 14 residues. V shed 4 bases, J shed 3 bases, and the junction held 4 bases outside the gene matches. The CDR3 reads CASSYGGQGYEQYF. Written as DNA, the CDR3 is TGTGCCAGCAGTTATGGGGGACAGGGCTACGAGCAGTACTTC.

This clonotype has a count of ten or more. The chain combines TRBV20-1 with TRBJ2-1; 11 nucleotides line up with TRBD2. CDR1 and CDR2 from the germline V gene are DFQATT and SNEGSKA (reference sequence). Unmatched junction bases numbered 7, after V lost 6 bases and J lost 0 bases. This CDR3 is 16 amino acids long. In DNA form, the CDR3 reads TGCAGTGCCGAGTCACTAGCGGGAGACTCCTACAATGAGCAGTTCTTC. Translation gives CSAESLAGDSYNEQFF.